The 5 T cell receptor beta chains given below trace back to one sample, sequenced in a study of radiotherapy plus CTLA-4 blockade in lung cancer. The method was immunoSEQ multiplex PCR; TCRdb's version includes in-frame clones alone and lacks a portion of them. In the table there are 89,000 or so clones, about 81% of which are singletons. The sample in question was peripheral blood, obtained from a patient treated with radiotherapy plus ipilimumab. These receptors all stem from a human donor with non-small cell lung cancer who had a partial response to radiotherapy plus ipilimumab.

The sample holds one count of this clone. The CDR3 coding sequence is TGTGCCAGTAGTTCCCGGGGCCCGGGAGATATTAGCAATCAGCCCCAGCATTTT. This codes for CASSSRGPGDISNQPQHF. The gene calls are TRBV19 and TRBJ1-5; a weak D match, TRBD1 (5 bases). The CDR3 consists of 18 residues. V was cut by 5 bases and J by 0 bases, with 20 bases left in between. CDR1 and CDR2 from the germline V gene are LNHDA and SQIVND (reference sequence).

This clone occurred once. V usage is TRBV11-2 and J usage is TRBJ1-2, with 7 nucleotides matching TRBD1. The CDR3 has 14 amino acids. Germline V CDR1 and CDR2: SGHAT, FQNNGV. V gave up 2 bases and J gave up 7 bases; unmatched junction bases: 7. The CDR3 sequence is CASSLPTGAGGYTF. CDR3 nucleotides: TGTGCCAGCAGCTTACCCACAGGGGCGGGTGGCTACACCTTC.

CDR3 sequence (DNA): TGTGCCTGGAGCCGAGCGGGAGGAAGCTACAATGAGCAGTTCTTC. It translates to CAWSRAGGSYNEQFF. The genes are TRBV30 and TRBJ2-1; 9 bases map to TRBD2. J lost 3 bases, V lost 3 bases, and 6 bases had no gene match. From germline, CDR1 is GTSNPN and CDR2 SVGIG (reference sequence). The length of the CDR3 is 15 residues.

CDR3 coding DNA: TGTGCCAGTAGCAGGACAGATCGGGCTTTCTTT. Its protein is CASSRTDRAFF. The V gene is TRBV19, the J gene TRBJ1-1, with D perhaps TRBD1 (6 bases). The CDR3 has 11 residues. Germline CDR1 and CDR2: LNHDA and SQIVND (reference sequence). V lost 6 bases and J 11 bases, leaving 13 bases between the germline ends. Looking up the rest from reference TRBV19 and TRBJ1-1 gives the full variable domain: DGGITQSPKYLFRKEGQNVTLSCEQNLNHDAMYWYRQDPGQGLRLIYYSQIVNDFQKGDIAEGYSVSREKKESFPLTVTSAQKNPTAFYLCASSRTDRAFFGQGTRLTVV.

This chain connects TRBV29-1 to TRBJ2-1; TRBD2 is a possible D gene (5 bases). The CDR3 totals 13 residues. Germline lookup yields CDR1 SQVTM and CDR2 ANQGSEA. The V end was cut by 4 bases, the J end by 9 bases, with 16 bases between. CDR3 sequence reads: CSVVGDPSREQFF. The CDR3, as DNA: TGCAGCGTTGTGGGAGATCCATCTCGTGAGCAGTTCTTC.